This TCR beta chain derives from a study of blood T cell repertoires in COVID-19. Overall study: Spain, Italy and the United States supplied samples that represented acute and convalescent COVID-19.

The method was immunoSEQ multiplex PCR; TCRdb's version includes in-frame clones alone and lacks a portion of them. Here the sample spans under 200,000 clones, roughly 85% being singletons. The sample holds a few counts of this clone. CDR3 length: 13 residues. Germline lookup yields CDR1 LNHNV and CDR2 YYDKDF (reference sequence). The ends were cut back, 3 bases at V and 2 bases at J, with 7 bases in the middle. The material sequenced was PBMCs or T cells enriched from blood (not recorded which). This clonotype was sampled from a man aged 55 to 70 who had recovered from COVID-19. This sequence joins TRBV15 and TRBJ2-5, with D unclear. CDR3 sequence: CATSRTRQETQYF. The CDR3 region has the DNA TGTGCCACCAGCAGGACAAGGCAAGAGACCCAGTACTTC.